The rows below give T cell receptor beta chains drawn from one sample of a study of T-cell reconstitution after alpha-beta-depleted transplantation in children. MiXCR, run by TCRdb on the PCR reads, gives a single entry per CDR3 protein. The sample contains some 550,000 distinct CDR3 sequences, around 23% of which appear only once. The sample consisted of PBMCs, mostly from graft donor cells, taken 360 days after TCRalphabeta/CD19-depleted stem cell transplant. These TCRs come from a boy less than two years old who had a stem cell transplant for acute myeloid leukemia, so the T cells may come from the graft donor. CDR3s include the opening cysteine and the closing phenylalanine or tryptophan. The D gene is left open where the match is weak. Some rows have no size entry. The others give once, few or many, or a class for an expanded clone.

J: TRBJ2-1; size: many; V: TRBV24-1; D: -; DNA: TGTGCCACCTCGGTGGGGCTTGACAATGAGCAGTTCTTC; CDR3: CATSVGLDNEQFF
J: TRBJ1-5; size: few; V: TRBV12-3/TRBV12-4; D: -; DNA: TGTGCCAGCAGTTTCCCAGGGGCAGGTCAGCCCCAGCATTTT; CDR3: CASSFPGAGQPQHF
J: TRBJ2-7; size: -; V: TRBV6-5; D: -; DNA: TGTGCCAGCAGTTACTCGGGGGACGGGGGGCCCGAGCAGTACTTC; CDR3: CASSYSGDGGPEQYF
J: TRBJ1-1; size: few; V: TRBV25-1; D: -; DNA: TGTGCCAGCAGTCCCACCAGGGTCCAGGGCACTGAAGCTTTCTTT; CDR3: CASSPTRVQGTEAFF
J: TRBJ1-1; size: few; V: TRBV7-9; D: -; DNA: TGTGCCAGCAGTCCCCTCCGACGGGTGAACACTGAAGCTTTCTTT; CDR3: CASSPLRRVNTEAFF
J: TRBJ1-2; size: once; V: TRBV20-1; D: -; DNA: TGCAGTGCCCTAAAGTATCGGTTGAACTATGGCTACACCTTC; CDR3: CSALKYRLNYGYTF
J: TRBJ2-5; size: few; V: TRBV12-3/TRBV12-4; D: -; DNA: TGTGCCAGCATCCACCGAGGAACCCAGTACTTC; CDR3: CASIHRGTQYF
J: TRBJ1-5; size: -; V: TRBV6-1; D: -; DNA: TGTGCCAGTACTTCAACATCGCTCGGGACGGACAATCAGCCCCAGCATTTT; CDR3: CASTSTSLGTDNQPQHF
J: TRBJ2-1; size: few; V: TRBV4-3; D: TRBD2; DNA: TGCGCCAGCGCTCCGGGACTAGCGGCCTACAATGAGCAGTTCTTC; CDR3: CASAPGLAAYNEQFF
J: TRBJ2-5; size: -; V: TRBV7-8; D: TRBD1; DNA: TGTGCCAGCAGCTTAGCGCAGGACAGGGGGGAAGAGACCCAGTACTTC; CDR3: CASSLAQDRGEETQYF
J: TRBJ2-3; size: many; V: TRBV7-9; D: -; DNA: TGTGCCAGCAGCGTTTCGACAGGGAGGCGGACAGATACGCAGTATTTT; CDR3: CASSVSTGRRTDTQYF
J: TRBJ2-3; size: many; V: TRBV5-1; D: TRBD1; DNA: TGCGCCAGCAGCTCCGGGACAGTTAGCACAGATACGCAGTATTTT; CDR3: CASSSGTVSTDTQYF
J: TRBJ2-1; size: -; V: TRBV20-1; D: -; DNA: TGCAGTGCTAGAGATCTAGCTAAACCCTACAATGAGCAGTTCTTC; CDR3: CSARDLAKPYNEQFF
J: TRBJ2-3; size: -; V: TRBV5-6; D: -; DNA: TGTGCCAGCAGCTTGCCTCTAGGTCCCACAGATACGCAGTATTTT; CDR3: CASSLPLGPTDTQYF
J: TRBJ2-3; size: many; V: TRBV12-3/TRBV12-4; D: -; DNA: TGTGCCAGCAGTTTATCGTCCCCCACAGATACGCAGTATTTT; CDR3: CASSLSSPTDTQYF
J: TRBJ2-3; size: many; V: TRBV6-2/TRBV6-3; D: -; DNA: TGTGCCAGCACGACCCGGGACACCACAGATACGCAGTATTTT; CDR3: CASTTRDTTDTQYF
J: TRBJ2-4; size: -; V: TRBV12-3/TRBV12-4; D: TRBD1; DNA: TGTGCCAGCAGCTCCAGGACAGGGGGGTTAATAAACATTCAGTACTTC; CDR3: CASSSRTGGLINIQYF
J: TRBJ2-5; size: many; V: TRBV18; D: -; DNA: TGTGCCAGCTCAGTTGCGCCGCGGGAGACCCAGTACTTC; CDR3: CASSVAPRETQYF
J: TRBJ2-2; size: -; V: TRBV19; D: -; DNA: TGTGCCAGTAATAAGGATATCAACACCGGGGAGCTGTTTTTT; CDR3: CASNKDINTGELFF
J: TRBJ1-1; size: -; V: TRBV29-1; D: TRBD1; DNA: TGCAGCGTTGGCGGACAGGCTGGAGCTTTCTTT; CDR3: CSVGGQAGAFF
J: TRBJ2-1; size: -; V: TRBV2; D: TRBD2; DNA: TGTGCCAGCAGTCAGGGACTAGCGGACAATGAGCAGTTCTTC; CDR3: CASSQGLADNEQFF
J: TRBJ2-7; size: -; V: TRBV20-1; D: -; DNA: TGCAGTGCTACCGGGGCCCGGACAGCGCCGAGCTCCTACGAGCAGTACTTC; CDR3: CSATGARTAPSSYEQYF
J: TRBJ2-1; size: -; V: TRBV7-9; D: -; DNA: TGTGCCAGCAGCTTGAGGAATCATTACAATGAGCAGTTCTTC; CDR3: CASSLRNHYNEQFF
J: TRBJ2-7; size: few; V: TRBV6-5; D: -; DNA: TGTGCCAGCAGTTACTATCCCAGGATTGGCTCCTACGAGCAGTACTTC; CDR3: CASSYYPRIGSYEQYF
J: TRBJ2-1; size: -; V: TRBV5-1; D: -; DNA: TGCGCCAGCAGCTTTCTCCTAGAAGGCGGTACGAATGAGCAGTTCTTC; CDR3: CASSFLLEGGTNEQFF
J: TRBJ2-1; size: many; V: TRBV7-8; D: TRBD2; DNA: TGTGCCAGCACCAATCAGGGCGGGGGGGCTTACAATGAGCAGTTCTTC; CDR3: CASTNQGGGAYNEQFF
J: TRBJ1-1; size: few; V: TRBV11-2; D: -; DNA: TGTGCCAGCAGCTTAGTTTGGGGGAACACTGAAGCTTTCTTT; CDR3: CASSLVWGNTEAFF
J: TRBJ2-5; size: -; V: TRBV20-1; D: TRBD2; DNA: TGCAGTGCTAGAGATGGGGCAGGGAGGGTAGAGACCCAGTACTTC; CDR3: CSARDGAGRVETQYF
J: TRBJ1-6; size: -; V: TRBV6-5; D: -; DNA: TGTGCCAGCAGTTACCACCTTCCGGACCAGGGAACAAATTCACCCCTCCACTTT; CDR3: CASSYHLPDQGTNSPLHF
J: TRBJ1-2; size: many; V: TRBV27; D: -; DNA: TGTGCCAGCAGTTCGGTTCTCCAGAGTGGTGGCTACACCTTC; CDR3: CASSSVLQSGGYTF
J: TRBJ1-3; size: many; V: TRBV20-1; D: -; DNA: TGCAGTGCTAGTAGTCTGGCAGGGATGGGAAACACCATATATTTT; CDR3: CSASSLAGMGNTIYF
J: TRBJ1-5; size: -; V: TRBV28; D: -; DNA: TGTGCCAGCATCTCTACGGCCCAAGGGGGCAATCAGCCCCAGCATTTT; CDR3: CASISTAQGGNQPQHF
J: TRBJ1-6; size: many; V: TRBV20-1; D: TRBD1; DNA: TGCAGTGCTAGCTACAGGGGTCGAGAGGCGTCACCCCTCCACTTT; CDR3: CSASYRGREASPLHF
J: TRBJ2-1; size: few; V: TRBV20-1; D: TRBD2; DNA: TGCAGTGCTAGAGTTCGGGGGAGGGGATCATACAATGAGCAGTTCTTC; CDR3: CSARVRGRGSYNEQFF
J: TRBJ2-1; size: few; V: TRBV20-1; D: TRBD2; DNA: TGCAGTGCCCCAAAGAGGCCTAGCGGGGGTGATGAGCAGTTCTTC; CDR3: CSAPKRPSGGDEQFF
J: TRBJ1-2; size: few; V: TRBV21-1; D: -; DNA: TGTGCCAGCAGTCCGGACCCAGACTATGGCTACACCTTC; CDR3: CASSPDPDYGYTF
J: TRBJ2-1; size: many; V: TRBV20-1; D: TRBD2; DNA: TGCAGTGCTACAATAGCGGGGCGTTACAATGAGCAGTTCTTC; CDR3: CSATIAGRYNEQFF
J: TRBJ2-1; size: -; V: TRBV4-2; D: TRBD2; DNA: TGTGCCAGCAGCCAATCGAGGAGCGGGGACTACAATGAGCAGTTCTTC; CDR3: CASSQSRSGDYNEQFF
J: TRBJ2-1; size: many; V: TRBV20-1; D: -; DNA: TGCAGTGCTAGAGGTTGGAACGGGGGAGGCAATGAGCAGTTCTTC; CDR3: CSARGWNGGGNEQFF
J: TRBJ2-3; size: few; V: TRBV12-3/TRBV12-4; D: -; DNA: TGTGCCAGCACTCTAGACACCGGACGCACAGATACGCAGTATTTT; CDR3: CASTLDTGRTDTQYF
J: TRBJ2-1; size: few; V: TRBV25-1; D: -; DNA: TGTGCCAGCAGGGGCGGTAAGGATGAGCAGTTCTTC; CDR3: CASRGGKDEQFF
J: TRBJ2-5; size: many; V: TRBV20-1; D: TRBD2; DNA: TGCAGTGCTAGAAGCGCTAGCGGGGGATCAGAGACCCAGTACTTC; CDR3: CSARSASGGSETQYF
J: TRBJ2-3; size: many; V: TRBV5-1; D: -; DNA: TGCGCCAGCAGCTTGGAGCCAGGGCGGACAGATACGCAGTATTTT; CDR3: CASSLEPGRTDTQYF
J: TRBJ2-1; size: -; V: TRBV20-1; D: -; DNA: TGCAGTGCTAGAGGCGGGAACACCTACAATGAGCAGTTCTTC; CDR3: CSARGGNTYNEQFF
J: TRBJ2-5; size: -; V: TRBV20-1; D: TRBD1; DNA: TGCAGTGCTAGTCGACCCGGGACAGGGACGATGGAGACCCAGTACTTC; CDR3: CSASRPGTGTMETQYF
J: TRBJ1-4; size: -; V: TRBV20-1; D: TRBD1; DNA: TGCAGTGCCATTCCAGGGGGTACAACTAATGAAAAACTGTTTTTT; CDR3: CSAIPGGTTNEKLFF
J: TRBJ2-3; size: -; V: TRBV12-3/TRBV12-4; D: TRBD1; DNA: TGTGCCAGCCTCAGGGGGACAGATACGCAGTATTTT; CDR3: CASLRGTDTQYF
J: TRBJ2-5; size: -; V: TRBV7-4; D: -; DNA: TGTGCCAGCAGCACCGTCTTAGCGGGACAGCAAGAGACCCAGTACTTC; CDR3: CASSTVLAGQQETQYF
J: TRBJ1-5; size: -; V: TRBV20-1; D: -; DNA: TGCAGTGCTAGAGGTATAACAGGCGGCAATCAGCCCCAGCATTTT; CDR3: CSARGITGGNQPQHF
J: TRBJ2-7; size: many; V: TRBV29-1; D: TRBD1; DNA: TGCAGCGTTGGGGGGACAGGGCCCTACGAGCAGTACTTC; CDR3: CSVGGTGPYEQYF
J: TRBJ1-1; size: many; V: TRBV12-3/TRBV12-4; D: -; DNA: TGTGCCAGCACCCTAGGGGTGAACACTGAAGCTTTCTTT; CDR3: CASTLGVNTEAFF
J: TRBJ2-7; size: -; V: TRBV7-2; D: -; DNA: TGTGCCAGCAGCCGCAGGGGCCCCAGCTCCTACGAGCAGTACTTC; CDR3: CASSRRGPSSYEQYF
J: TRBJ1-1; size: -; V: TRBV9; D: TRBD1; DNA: TGTGCCAGCAGCGAGGGGGCGCCCATGAACACTGAAGCTTTCTTT; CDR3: CASSEGAPMNTEAFF
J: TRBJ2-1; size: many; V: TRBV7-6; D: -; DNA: TGTGCCAGCAGCCGACCCCCCGGTGGGAATGAGCAGTTCTTC; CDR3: CASSRPPGGNEQFF